This T cell receptor beta chain was profiled in a study of CD8+CD57+ T cells in acquired aplastic anemia. The patients chosen for sequencing had shown expansion of CD8+CD57+ cells (detected by flow cytometry). Sampling of blood occurred while the patients had still received no therapy. The study profiled TCR beta VDJ and CDR3 using genomic DNA as template. TCRdb re-called the reads with MiXCR, one entry per CDR3 protein. This table has 450,000 to 600,000 distinct CDR3 sequences, roughly 34% appearing once. The receptor was isolated from a human donor with aplastic anemia. Sequenced sample: sorted CD4+, CD8+, or CD8+CD57+ T cells (not recorded which) from PBMCs.

CDR3 residues: CASSLAALAGGADTQYF. The CDR3 nucleotides read TGTGCCAGCAGCTTAGCGGCCCTAGCGGGAGGGGCAGATACGCAGTATTTT. V usage is TRBV7-6 and J usage is TRBJ2-3; 12 positions agree with TRBD2. CDR1 and CDR2 from the germline V gene are SGHVS and FNYEAQ. The V gene end was trimmed by 0 bases and the J gene end by 4 bases; junction bases not matched to a gene: 5. The CDR3 spans 17 residues.